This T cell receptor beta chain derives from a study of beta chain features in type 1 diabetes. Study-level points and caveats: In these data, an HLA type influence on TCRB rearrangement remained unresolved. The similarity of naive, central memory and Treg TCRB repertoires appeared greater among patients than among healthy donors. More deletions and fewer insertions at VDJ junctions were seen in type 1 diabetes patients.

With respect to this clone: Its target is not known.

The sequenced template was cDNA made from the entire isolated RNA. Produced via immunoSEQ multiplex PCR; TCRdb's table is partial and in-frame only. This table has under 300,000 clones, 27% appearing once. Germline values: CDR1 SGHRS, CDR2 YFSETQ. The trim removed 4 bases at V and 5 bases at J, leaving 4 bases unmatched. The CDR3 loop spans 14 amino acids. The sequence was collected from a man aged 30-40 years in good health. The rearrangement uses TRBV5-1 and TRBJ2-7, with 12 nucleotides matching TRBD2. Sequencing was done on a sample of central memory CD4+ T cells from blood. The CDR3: CASSPRTSGNEQYF. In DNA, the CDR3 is TGCGCCAGCAGCCCCAGGACTAGCGGGAACGAGCAGTACTTC.